A selection of T cell receptor beta chains follows, all from one sample in a study of T cells in Graves' hyperthyroidism and ophthalmopathy. TCRdb called the multiplex PCR reads again in MiXCR, with one record for every CDR3 protein. This sample has about 300,000 distinct CDR3 sequences, with approximately 12% found just once. Sequencing was performed on blood. The receptors derive from a woman aged 25 to 45 with Graves' hyperthyroidism that later progressed to Graves' ophthalmopathy. Both conserved end residues are part of each CDR3. D genes are given only for firm matches.

j_gene	v_gene	d_gene	CDR3aa
TRBJ2-2	TRBV7-2	.	CASSLRSATGELFF
TRBJ2-7	TRBV10-3	TRBD2	CAISERLAGGPGDEQYF
TRBJ2-5	TRBV4-3	TRBD2	CASSQEASTSGRTETQYF
TRBJ2-3	TRBV12-5	.	CASGLGSAPGTDTQYF
TRBJ2-7	TRBV3-1	.	CASSQVAGHYEQYF
TRBJ2-1	TRBV4-3	TRBD2	CASSPRSGSRNEQFF
TRBJ1-5	TRBV27	.	CASAAGSSQPQHF
TRBJ2-7	TRBV7-2	TRBD2	CASSLALAGGPSLLEQYF
TRBJ2-7	TRBV7-8	.	CASSSSGEGEQYF
TRBJ2-7	TRBV3-1	.	CASSQASETGGTYEQYF
TRBJ1-2	TRBV5-1	TRBD1	CASSGGQTPLDYGYTF
TRBJ2-3	TRBV27	TRBD2	CASNLAGVPDTQYF
TRBJ2-5	TRBV7-9	.	CASSLSSETQYF
TRBJ2-5	TRBV12-3/TRBV12-4	TRBD1	CASSRGTGWETQYF
TRBJ1-6	TRBV7-2	.	CATRPGSRSPLHF
TRBJ2-1	TRBV24-1	TRBD2	CATSDLAGGPGNEQFF
TRBJ2-7	TRBV20-1	.	CSARDGSYEQYF
TRBJ2-7	TRBV4-1	.	CASSQFGDSDYEQYF
TRBJ2-7	TRBV6-2/TRBV6-3	TRBD2	CASSYGGGRRYYEQYF
TRBJ2-5	TRBV5-1	TRBD1	CASSLGWDRQETQYF
TRBJ2-7	TRBV12-3/TRBV12-4	TRBD2	CASSLGVGGSYEQYF
TRBJ2-2	TRBV18	.	CASSPPDGVVGELFF
TRBJ2-3	TRBV12-3/TRBV12-4	.	CANSGSGTDTQYF
TRBJ2-3	TRBV11-2	TRBD2	CASSPRGGVEDTQYF
TRBJ2-6	TRBV7-3	.	CASSLPRGGHSTGANVLTF
TRBJ2-2	TRBV7-3	.	CASRPSGSGTGELFF
TRBJ2-5	TRBV7-2	.	CASGEGYQETQYF
TRBJ1-1	TRBV4-1	TRBD1	CASSQGWGTGSEAFF
TRBJ2-6	TRBV4-3	.	CASSQALWTSGANVLTF
TRBJ2-6	TRBV19	.	CASSPLGSGANVLTF
TRBJ2-7	TRBV18	.	CASSPRSGFYEQYF
TRBJ2-2	TRBV4-1	.	CASRGTASKRELFF
TRBJ2-1	TRBV6-1	TRBD2	CASGAGVGNEQFF
TRBJ1-5	TRBV3-1	.	CASSQDTVQPQHF
TRBJ2-7	TRBV2	TRBD1	CASSATGTGGIYEQYF
TRBJ1-1	TRBV19	.	CTSSIPLQYGGTEAFF
TRBJ2-5	TRBV28	.	CASSPLGGGSQETQYF
TRBJ2-1	TRBV27	.	CASSLAEGDEQFF